A selection of T cell receptor beta chains follows, all from one sample in a study of cytomegalovirus exposure and HLA in healthy donors. This table comes from immunoSEQ multiplex PCR, and its TCRdb copy is limited to in-frame clones, with some not included. The table includes tens of thousands of clones, 94% detected once. Material: PBMCs. The receptors originated from a woman between 18 and 30 years old in good health and CMV-seronegative. The CDR3 runs from the conserved cysteine through the conserved F or W. Fields, in order: clone size, D gene, V gene, J gene, CDR3 protein, CDR3 DNA. A D gene is named only where the DNA matches it firmly. Expanded clones get a size class; other rows say once, few or many, or leave the size out.

clone_size: -
d_call: TRBD1
v_call: TRBV4-1
j_call: TRBJ1-1
cdr3_aa: CASSQVGLIQGASAQAFF
cdr3_nt: TGCGCCAGCAGCCAAGTAGGGCTGATACAGGGGGCCTCGGCACAAGCTTTCTTT

clone_size: -
d_call: -
v_call: TRBV27
j_call: TRBJ1-6
cdr3_aa: CASHQGRQNNSPLHF
cdr3_nt: TGTGCCAGCCACCAGGGGAGACAGAATAATTCACCCCTCCACTTT

clone_size: -
d_call: TRBD1
v_call: TRBV10-3
j_call: TRBJ1-6
cdr3_aa: CAISEPDTIQGDSPLHF
cdr3_nt: TGTGCCATCAGTGAGCCCGACACCATACAGGGGGACTCACCCCTCCACTTT

clone_size: few
d_call: TRBD1
v_call: TRBV6-1
j_call: TRBJ1-5
cdr3_aa: CATDGTGGNQPQHF
cdr3_nt: TGTGCCACCGACGGGACAGGGGGCAATCAGCCCCAGCATTTT

clone_size: -
d_call: TRBD1
v_call: TRBV7-2
j_call: TRBJ2-5
cdr3_aa: CASSLAGQGAGETQYF
cdr3_nt: TGTGCCAGCAGCTTAGCTGGACAGGGGGCTGGAGAGACCCAGTACTTC

clone_size: -
d_call: -
v_call: TRBV2
j_call: TRBJ1-1
cdr3_aa: CAIQGSPEAFF
cdr3_nt: TGTGCCATTCAGGGGTCCCCTGAAGCTTTCTTT

clone_size: -
d_call: TRBD2
v_call: TRBV7-2
j_call: TRBJ2-7
cdr3_aa: CASSFRTSIDEQYF
cdr3_nt: TGTGCCAGCAGCTTCAGGACTAGCATCGACGAGCAGTACTTC

clone_size: -
d_call: TRBD2
v_call: TRBV7-9
j_call: TRBJ2-7
cdr3_aa: CASSLPGGASSYEQYF
cdr3_nt: TGTGCCAGCAGCCTCCCCGGGGGGGCCTCATCCTACGAGCAGTACTTC

clone_size: -
d_call: -
v_call: TRBV5-1
j_call: TRBJ2-5
cdr3_aa: CASSLVVQETQYF
cdr3_nt: TGCGCCAGCAGCTTAGTAGTTCAAGAGACCCAGTACTTC

clone_size: -
d_call: -
v_call: TRBV11-3
j_call: TRBJ2-2
cdr3_aa: CASSLARDRELFF
cdr3_nt: TGTGCCAGCAGCTTAGCAAGGGACAGGGAGCTGTTTTTT

clone_size: -
d_call: TRBD1
v_call: TRBV9
j_call: TRBJ2-1
cdr3_aa: CASSNRGYEQFF
cdr3_nt: TGTGCCAGCAGCAACAGGGGGTATGAGCAGTTCTTC

clone_size: once
d_call: -
v_call: TRBV9
j_call: TRBJ2-7
cdr3_aa: CASSVDVRYEQYF
cdr3_nt: TGTGCCAGCAGCGTAGATGTTCGCTACGAGCAGTACTTC

clone_size: -
d_call: TRBD1
v_call: TRBV27
j_call: TRBJ1-5
cdr3_aa: CASSLLSRDRGKSNQPQHF
cdr3_nt: TGTGCCAGCAGTTTATTATCCCGGGACAGGGGGAAGAGCAATCAGCCCCAGCATTTT

clone_size: -
d_call: -
v_call: TRBV19
j_call: TRBJ1-1
cdr3_aa: CASIVLRAFF
cdr3_nt: TGTGCCAGTATTGTCCTAAGAGCTTTCTTT

clone_size: -
d_call: -
v_call: TRBV6-6
j_call: TRBJ2-3
cdr3_aa: CASSSTGPTDTQYF
cdr3_nt: TGTGCCAGCAGTTCGACAGGTCCCACAGATACGCAGTATTTT

clone_size: -
d_call: -
v_call: TRBV11-3
j_call: TRBJ2-1
cdr3_aa: CASSFEVGNEQFF
cdr3_nt: TGTGCCAGCAGCTTCGAGGTGGGCAATGAGCAGTTCTTC

clone_size: -
d_call: -
v_call: TRBV5-5
j_call: TRBJ2-6
cdr3_aa: CASSLHLTGSPSGANVLTF
cdr3_nt: TGTGCCAGCAGCTTGCATCTGACAGGAAGCCCCTCTGGGGCCAACGTCCTGACTTTC

clone_size: -
d_call: -
v_call: TRBV18
j_call: TRBJ1-2
cdr3_aa: CASSPSGGTTYGYTF
cdr3_nt: TGTGCCAGCTCACCATCGGGGGGGACAACCTATGGCTACACCTTC

clone_size: -
d_call: -
v_call: TRBV6-1
j_call: TRBJ2-7
cdr3_aa: CASYGTGPGRQYF
cdr3_nt: TGTGCCAGCTACGGGACTGGCCCTGGAAGGCAGTACTTC

clone_size: -
d_call: TRBD1
v_call: TRBV6-1
j_call: TRBJ2-7
cdr3_aa: CASSEHPSGTVNIEQYF
cdr3_nt: TGTGCCAGCAGTGAACACCCTTCCGGGACAGTTAACATCGAGCAGTACTTC

clone_size: -
d_call: -
v_call: TRBV9
j_call: TRBJ1-1
cdr3_aa: CASSRDEYTEAFF
cdr3_nt: TGTGCCAGCTCCCGAGATGAATACACTGAAGCTTTCTTT

clone_size: -
d_call: -
v_call: TRBV11-2
j_call: TRBJ2-7
cdr3_aa: CASSLIARGSSYEQYF
cdr3_nt: TGTGCCAGCAGCTTAATAGCCCGGGGAAGCTCCTACGAGCAGTACTTC

clone_size: -
d_call: TRBD2
v_call: TRBV7-8
j_call: TRBJ2-7
cdr3_aa: CASSIRELAGGLYF
cdr3_nt: TGTGCCAGCAGCATCAGAGAACTAGCGGGGGGGTTGTACTTC

clone_size: -
d_call: TRBD1
v_call: TRBV6-5
j_call: TRBJ1-6
cdr3_aa: CASSYSDRGDSPLHF
cdr3_nt: TGTGCCAGCAGTTACTCGGACAGGGGAGACTCACCCCTCCACTTT

clone_size: -
d_call: -
v_call: TRBV28
j_call: TRBJ1-3
cdr3_aa: CASRPQGDGNTIYF
cdr3_nt: TGTGCCAGCAGACCTCAGGGTGATGGAAACACCATATATTTT

clone_size: -
d_call: -
v_call: TRBV27
j_call: TRBJ1-5
cdr3_aa: CASSAGTNQPQHF
cdr3_nt: TGTGCCAGCAGTGCAGGAACCAATCAGCCCCAGCATTTT

clone_size: once
d_call: -
v_call: TRBV13
j_call: TRBJ2-7
cdr3_aa: CASSSSPRGHEQYF
cdr3_nt: TGTGCCAGCAGCTCAAGCCCCAGGGGCCACGAGCAGTACTTC

clone_size: -
d_call: TRBD2
v_call: TRBV28
j_call: TRBJ2-1
cdr3_aa: CASSARRPAGNEQFF
cdr3_nt: TGTGCCAGCAGTGCCCGGAGGCCAGCGGGGAATGAGCAGTTCTTC

clone_size: -
d_call: -
v_call: TRBV28
j_call: TRBJ1-6
cdr3_aa: CASRAIGVRNSPLHF
cdr3_nt: TGTGCCAGCAGGGCCATCGGGGTCCGAAATTCACCCCTCCACTTT